This entry is about one T cell receptor (beta chain). The sample comes from a study of cytomegalovirus exposure and HLA in healthy donors. Germline CDR1 reads MNHNS; CDR2 reads SASEGT. CDR3 length equals 11 residues. V was shortened by 10 bases and J by 14 bases, with 15 bases between the two germline ends. The primer mix had 60 Vbeta and 13 Jbeta primers. Sequencing was performed with immunoSEQ multiplex PCR; in TCRdb, only in-frame clones are kept and a portion is missing. Here the sample spans fewer than 140,000 clones, approximately 80% being singletons. What was sequenced was PBMCs. The chain is built from TRBV6-1 and TRBJ1-6; no reliable D call. The origin of this receptor is a man aged 55 to 70 in good health and CMV-seronegative. The CDR3 DNA reads as TGTGCCACCTTGGGCGACCTCACCCTCCACTTT. This sequence encodes CATLGDLTLHF.